Below, one T cell receptor (beta chain) is given with its context. Its antigen is unknown. No much larger clone is present one base from it, and per-base qualities are unavailable. CDR1 SGDLS and CDR2 YYNGEE were looked up in the germline V gene. The CDR3 has 15 amino acids, counting the end cysteine and phenylalanine. Solely the CDR3 DNA is kept, with 45 bases framed from the first base. V is shortened by 2 bases, J by 6 bases, and the region joining them spans 16 bases. RNA was extracted using the RNeasy kit, and roughly 0.5 to 1 ug of the RNA was reverse transcribed with random hexamers. TCR beta CDR3 regions were amplified with the immunoSEQ multiplex PCR assay covering 54 Vbeta and 13 Jbeta segments. PCR amplification bias was corrected by using a synthetic template baseline for primer optimization and computational correction. The source study handled its data this way. Reads were annotated to V, D and J genes according to IMGT and were analyzed with immunoSEQ Analyzer, with only productive sequences retained. Clonality was calculated as one minus the Shannon entropy normalized by log2 of the number of productive unique sequences. For each patient and control, public and private clones were evaluated within the 100 most prevalent clones. Susac-specific clones were defined as absent from healthy and MS cohorts, over a thousand published viral clones and other ImmuneACCESS disease sequences. TCRdb took the public reads, trimmed them with fastp at Q25, ran MiXCR for clone calling and kept in-frame beta chains. Rows matching on CDR3 protein sequence are summarized as one entry with the most common DNA and genes. TCRdb's processing, not the authors' own work, is the source of the V and J calls. The sample yields around 150,000 distinct CDR3 sequences; 95% were counted once. The ten largest make up roughly 0.14% of the sample.

The data belong to a study of CD8 T cells in Susac syndrome (dated by TCRdb to the late 2010s). Concerning the study at large: Of the Susac syndrome patients who were sequenced, roughly 6 had clinically active disease and 8 or 9 were in clinical remission. The study used repertoire sequencing to test whether antigen drove CD8+ T cell activation and differentiation in Susac syndrome. At the time of blood withdrawal, Susac syndrome patients were either therapy-naive, taking corticosteroids (with some also receiving IVIg), or on IVIg alone. The study at large found these results: In patients with Susac syndrome, the CD4+ T cell repertoire showed no detectable clonal expansion. The TCR sequencing and HLA analysis was acknowledged to have included a relatively small number of individuals.

Peripheral blood CD8+ and CD4+ T cells from healthy donors, Susac syndrome patients and multiple sclerosis patients were profiled by high-throughput TCR beta sequencing. The Susac syndrome patients fulfilled recently defined diagnostic criteria for definite or probable disease. Bulk CD8+ and CD4+ T cells were purified magnetically by negative isolation, whereas CD8+ TEMRA cells were enriched by FACS. Blood was drawn into EDTA tubes, processed within 24 hours, and PBMCs were isolated by density gradient centrifugation. PBMCs intended for TCR sequencing were frozen in liquid nitrogen and were later thawed in a 37 degrees C water bath. The sorted or isolated CD4+, CD8+ and CD8+ TEMRA cells had a purity of 90% or higher.

The sequence derives from a human donor with Susac syndrome. The rearrangement joined TRBV9 to TRBJ2-3; the D gene is not confidently resolved. What was sequenced was CD4+ T cells from PBMCs. The CDR3 here reads CASSVSSSTADTQYF. In nucleotides, the sequence is TGTGCCAGCAGCGTTTCGTCCAGTACCGCGGATACGCAGTATTTT.